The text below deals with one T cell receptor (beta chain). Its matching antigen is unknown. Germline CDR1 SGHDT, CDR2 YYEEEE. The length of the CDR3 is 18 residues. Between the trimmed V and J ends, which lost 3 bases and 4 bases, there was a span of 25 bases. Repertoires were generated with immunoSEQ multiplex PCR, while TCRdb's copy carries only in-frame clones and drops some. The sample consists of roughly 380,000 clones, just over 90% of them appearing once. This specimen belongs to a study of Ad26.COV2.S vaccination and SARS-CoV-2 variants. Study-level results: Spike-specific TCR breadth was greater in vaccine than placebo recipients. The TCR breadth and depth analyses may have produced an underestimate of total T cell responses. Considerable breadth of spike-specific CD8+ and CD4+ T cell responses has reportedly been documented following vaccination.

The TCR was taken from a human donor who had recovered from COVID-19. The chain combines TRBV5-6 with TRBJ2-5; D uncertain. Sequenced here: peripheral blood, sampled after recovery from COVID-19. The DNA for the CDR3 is TGTGCCAGCAGCTCACTGGGCCGTGCCCCCGGTTTTGGAGAGACCCAGTACTTC. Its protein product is CASSSLGRAPGFGETQYF.